The 20 T cell receptor beta chains below come from one sample, sequenced in a study of blood T cells in healthy people across ages. Next came a second PCR, run for about 7 to 12 cycles, which used a sample-barcoded 5' primer along with a J-beta primer mix. TCRdb re-called the 5' RACE reads through MiXCR, storing one row per CDR3 protein. The sample shows roughly 930,000 distinct CDR3 sequences, about 48% of them seen only once. The sequenced material came from blood. The receptor source for this set is a man younger than 40 in good health.

This clonotype has just a few counts. V usage is TRBV29-1 and J usage is TRBJ1-1, with D perhaps matching TRBD1 (5 bases). The CDR3 totals 13 residues. CDR1 and CDR2 from the germline V gene are SQVTM and ANQGSEA. Trimming shortened V by 5 bases and J by 6 bases, and 16 bases separated the two germline ends. This CDR3 reads CSVPRVVSPEAFF. The CDR3 bases are TGCAGCGTTCCCAGGGTGGTGAGCCCTGAAGCTTTCTTT.

This clonotype came up a few times. The junction shows a germline mismatch at one end, possibly a read error. V and J are TRBV7-3 and TRBJ2-7, with 10 bases identical to TRBD2. The CDR3 covers 14 residues. Per germline, CDR1 SGHTA and CDR2 FQGTGA. CDR3 residues: CASSLTSGAHEQYF. CDR3 coding DNA: TGTGCCAGCAGCCTAACTAGCGGGGCCCACGAGCAGTACTTC.

This clonotype was picked up many times. The junction departs from germline at one end; a sequencing error may be responsible. This chain links TRBV4-2 with TRBJ2-3; D remains ambiguous. Per germline, CDR1 LGHNA and CDR2 YNFKEQ. This CDR3 has 13 residues. The CDR3 sequence: CASSQDLGDTQYF. The CDR3 DNA sequence: TGCGCCAGCAGCCAAGATTTGGGGGATACGCAGTATTTT.

This clonotype was seen ten or more times. The chain carries TRBV29-1 and TRBJ2-1; TRBD2 might be the D (5 bases). The CDR3 is made up of 14 amino acids. Looked up from germline, CDR1 is SQVTM and CDR2 is ANQGSEA. V dropped 6 bases and J dropped 0 bases, with 12 bases sitting between them. Written as DNA, the CDR3 is TGCAGCGTGAGGGCAGGCCGCTCCTACAATGAGCAGTTCTTC. Translation gives CSVRAGRSYNEQFF.

The chain's CDR3 is CSAERGSGELFF. Written as DNA, the CDR3 is TGCAGTGCTGAAAGGGGATCCGGGGAGCTGTTTTTT. V and J are TRBV20-1 and TRBJ2-2, with D possibly being TRBD1 (5 bases). The germline V gene encodes CDR1 DFQATT and CDR2 SNEGSKA (reference sequence). The V end was cut by 5 bases, the J end by 6 bases, with 10 bases between. There are 12 residues in the CDR3.

The CDR3 here is CASSFRDGTDTQYF. In nucleotides, the CDR3 is TGTGCCAGCAGCTTCAGGGATGGCACAGATACGCAGTATTTT. This sequence joins TRBV7-9 and TRBJ2-3; maybe TRBD1 (5 bases). The V gene's germline CDR1 is SEHNR and CDR2 FQNEAQ (reference sequence). This CDR3 contains 14 residues. Trimming took off 3 bases at V and 1 base at J, with 8 bases between the two ends.

The chain joins TRBV7-2 to TRBJ2-7, with D hard to call. Trimming cost V 1 base and J 5 bases, with 6 bases left between them. The CDR3 sequence is 12 residues long. Germline-derived CDR1 and CDR2 are SGHTA and FQGNSA. In DNA, the CDR3 is TGTGCCAGCAGCTTAGGACATGACGAGCAGTACTTC. Amino acid sequence: CASSLGHDEQYF.

The gene calls are TRBV11-1 and TRBJ2-5; D uncertain. Trimming shortened V by 6 bases and J by 2 bases, and 10 bases separated the two germline ends. Germline values: CDR1 SGHAT, CDR2 FQDESV (reference sequence). There are 13 residues in the CDR3. In nucleotides, the CDR3 is TGTGCCAGCAGTTACTGGGTGCAAGAGACCCAGTACTTC. It specifies CASSYWVQETQYF. The entire variable domain, with the rest obtained from reference TRBV11-1 and TRBJ2-5, is as follows: EAEVAQSPRYKITEKSQAVAFWCDPISGHATLYWYRQILGQGPELLVQFQDESVVDDSQLPKDRFSAERLKGVDSTLKIQPAELGDSAMYLCASSYWVQETQYFGPGTRLLVL.

This clonotype was seen only a few times. V and J are TRBV9 and TRBJ2-7; D could derive from TRBD1 or TRBD2 (5 bases each). The CDR3 totals 14 residues. Germline lookup yields CDR1 SGDLS and CDR2 YYNGEE. The germline V and J ends were trimmed by 3 bases and 0 bases, with 10 bases remaining between them. This chain's CDR3 is CASSGGDGSYEQYF. DNA of the CDR3: TGTGCCAGCAGCGGTGGGGACGGCTCCTACGAGCAGTACTTC.

This clonotype was counted a few times. The chain uses TRBV2 and TRBJ2-7, with 8 bases matching TRBD1. V shed 8 bases and J 7 bases; nucleotides not matched to a gene: 10. CDR1 and CDR2 from the germline V gene are SNHLY and FYNNEI. CDR3 length: 13 residues. The CDR3 sequence is CASWDRLGGEQYF. The CDR3 DNA reads TGTGCCAGCTGGGACAGGCTGGGGGGTGAGCAGTACTTC.

The chain employs TRBV6-1 and TRBJ1-1; no clear D gene. The germline V gene encodes CDR1 MNHNS and CDR2 SASEGT. There are 12 residues in the CDR3. V dropped 5 bases and J dropped 3 bases, with 7 bases sitting between them. CDR3 loop: CASSPWDTEAFF. Here the CDR3 DNA reads TGTGCCAGCAGTCCCTGGGACACTGAAGCTTTCTTT.

V and J are TRBV27 and TRBJ1-1; no reliable D call. Trimming took off 3 bases at V and 6 bases at J, with 8 bases between the two ends. Per the germline V gene, CDR1 is MNHEY and CDR2 is SMNVEV (reference sequence). The CDR3 covers 12 residues. The CDR3 spells CASSLATAEAFF. The CDR3 DNA is TGTGCCAGCAGTTTGGCGACGGCTGAAGCTTTCTTT.

The chain combines TRBV29-1 with TRBJ2-7; 11 positions match TRBD1. Germline lookup yields CDR1 SQVTM and CDR2 ANQGSEA. This CDR3 is built from 13 residues. After removal of 8 bases from V and 6 bases from J, the junction contained 9 bases not matched to a gene. The CDR3 loop is CSITDRGPGEQYF. The CDR3 nucleotides are TGCAGCATCACGGACAGGGGGCCGGGCGAGCAGTACTTC.

This rearrangement joins TRBV7-2 to TRBJ1-1, with D possibly being TRBD1 (6 bases). CDR1 is SGHTA and CDR2 is FQGNSA in the germline V gene. V was shortened by 5 bases and J by 0 bases, with 16 bases between the two germline ends. The CDR3 covers 16 residues. The CDR3 loop reads CASSTTGVLMNTEAFF. CDR3 in DNA: TGTGCCAGCAGCACGACAGGAGTCCTCATGAACACTGAAGCTTTCTTT.

This chain connects TRBV5-1 to TRBJ2-3; D is perhaps TRBD2 (7 bases). The CDR3 extends over 15 amino acids. From germline, CDR1 is SGHRS and CDR2 YFSETQ. V was shortened by 3 bases and J by 3 bases, with 14 bases between the two germline ends. CDR3 sequence: CASSWGRGATDTQYF. CDR3 nucleotide sequence: TGCGCCAGCAGCTGGGGACGGGGGGCAACAGATACGCAGTATTTT.

The chain carries TRBV29-1 and TRBJ2-5, with a weak D call TRBD2 (7 bases). Germline values: CDR1 SQVTM, CDR2 ANQGSEA. The V end was cut by 6 bases, the J end by 11 bases, with 25 bases between. The CDR3 runs to 14 residues. The CDR3 coding sequence is TGCAGCGTGGGCCGGGGGGCGAGGTACGATGAGCAGTACTTC. This encodes CSVGRGARYDEQYF.

This clonotype showed up just a few times. The rearrangement joins TRBV27 to TRBJ2-7; 11 nucleotides align to TRBD2. The germline V gene encodes CDR1 MNHEY and CDR2 SMNVEV (reference sequence). V was pared by 3 bases and J by 6 bases, with 4 bases of the junction left unmatched. The CDR3 covers 14 residues. CDR3 amino acids: CASSFGLAGGEQYF. The CDR3 DNA sequence: TGTGCCAGCAGTTTCGGTCTAGCGGGGGGCGAGCAGTACTTC.

This clonotype was seen a handful of times. Written as DNA, the CDR3 is TGTGCCAGCAGTTACTGGGCAGGGCCAAACTATGGCTACACCTTC. The encoded protein is CASSYWAGPNYGYTF. The rearrangement uses TRBV6-2 or TRBV6-3 and TRBJ1-2, with D maybe TRBD1 (5 bases). Germline V gene lookup returns CDR1 MNHEY and CDR2 SVGEGT. This CDR3 is 15 amino acids long. Trimming took 1 base from V and 2 from J, leaving 11 bases between them.

Only one count was recorded for this clonotype. A junction end diverges from the germline sequence, so it may reflect a read error. This chain connects TRBV11-1 to TRBJ2-2; a possible D gene is TRBD2 (8 bases). CDR3 length: 15 residues. Germline-derived CDR1 and CDR2 are SGHAT and FQDESV (reference sequence). The CDR3 protein is CASRLAGQRYGELFF. The DNA for the CDR3 is TGTGCCAGCAGGTTAGCGGGACAGAGATACGGGGAGCTGTTTTTT.

The chain is built from TRBV11-1 and TRBJ1-1; unclear D gene. CDR1 is SGHAT and CDR2 is FQDESV in the germline V gene (reference sequence). V lost 5 bases and J 11 bases, leaving 15 bases between the germline ends. This CDR3 contains 12 residues. CDR3 sequence (DNA): TGTGCCAGCAGCCTAATCTTGGGTACGGCTTTCTTT. It translates to CASSLILGTAFF. Variable domain in full (rest from reference TRBV11-1 and TRBJ1-1): EAEVAQSPRYKITEKSQAVAFWCDPISGHATLYWYRQILGQGPELLVQFQDESVVDDSQLPKDRFSAERLKGVDSTLKIQPAELGDSAMYLCASSLILGTAFFGQGTRLTVV.